The 17 T cell receptor beta chains in this list originate from one sample, sequenced in a study of cytomegalovirus exposure and HLA in healthy donors. PCR employed 60 Vbeta and 13 Jbeta primers. Clones were sequenced by immunoSEQ multiplex PCR, and TCRdb holds only the in-frame ones, with some missing. The repertoire includes about 130,000 clones, approximately 80% of them detected once, and 1.3% to 1.5% sits in the top ten. Sequencing was done on a sample of PBMCs. The receptors shown here come from a woman in her thirties or forties in good health and CMV-seronegative.

V is TRBV2 and J is TRBJ2-5; 7 bases agree with TRBD1. The CDR3 runs 15 residues. Germline loops: CDR1 SNHLY, CDR2 FYNNEI. The J segment lost 2 bases and the V segment lost 9 bases, leaving 12 bases of the junction unmatched. The chain's CDR3 is CARTARQGVQETQYF. CDR3 nucleotides: TGTGCCAGAACTGCTAGGCAGGGGGTGCAAGAGACCCAGTACTTC.

The rearrangement uses TRBV29-1 and TRBJ2-3; 11 nucleotides match TRBD2. The V segment lost 8 bases and the J segment 2 bases; nucleotides outside the gene matches: 9. The length of the CDR3 is 15 residues. Germline assignment: CDR1 SQVTM and CDR2 ANQGSEA. The CDR3: CSLAGGDGATDTQYF. In DNA form, the CDR3 reads TGCAGCTTAGCGGGGGGGGACGGGGCCACAGATACGCAGTATTTT.

A few counts support this clone. The chain couples TRBV27 to TRBJ1-2; 7 bases are shared with TRBD1. With V trimmed by 8 bases and J by 4 bases, 7 bases remained unmatched. The CDR3 consists of 13 residues. CDR1 is MNHEY and CDR2 is SMNVEV in the germline V gene (reference sequence). The CDR3 loop reads CASGRQGGYGYTF. The CDR3 coding sequence is TGTGCCAGCGGCCGACAGGGTGGCTATGGCTACACCTTC.

The gene calls are TRBV27 and TRBJ1-5; perhaps TRBD1 as D (6 bases). Germline loops: CDR1 MNHEY, CDR2 SMNVEV (reference sequence). CDR3 length: 17 amino acids. Trimming left V 5 bases short and J 0 bases short, with 17 bases between. This CDR3 reads CASSPRRGGYSNQPQHF. CDR3 sequence (DNA): TGTGCCAGCAGTCCCCGTAGGGGGGGGTATAGCAATCAGCCCCAGCATTTT.

This clone occurred a few times. V gene TRBV10-3 combines with J gene TRBJ1-3; TRBD1 is a possible D gene (6 bases). Per the germline V gene, CDR1 is ENHRY and CDR2 is SYGVKD. V lost 5 bases to trimming and J lost 2 bases, with 10 bases between them. The CDR3 is 14 residues long. The CDR3 coding sequence is TGTGCCATCAGTCGAGAGGGGGCTGGAAACACCATATATTTT. It codes for CAISREGAGNTIYF.

This chain joins TRBV4-2 and TRBJ2-1, with 14 positions matching TRBD2. Germline lookup yields CDR1 LGHNA and CDR2 YNFKEQ. V was pared by 0 bases and J by 8 bases, with 6 bases of the junction left unmatched. The CDR3 is 17 residues long. This chain's CDR3 is CASSQEGGLAGGYEQFF. CDR3 bases: TGTGCCAGCAGCCAAGAAGGAGGACTAGCGGGGGGATATGAGCAGTTCTTC.

The chain recombines TRBV6-5 with TRBJ2-3, with TRBD2 matching over 7 bases. Trimming cost V 11 bases and J 0 bases; bases outside gene matches: 8. This CDR3 comprises 14 residues. CDR1 and CDR2 (germline): MNHEY, SVGAGI. CDR3 sequence: CAAGEGPSTDTQYF. For the CDR3, the DNA is TGTGCCGCGGGGGAGGGACCTAGCACAGATACGCAGTATTTT.

V is TRBV2 and J is TRBJ1-5; 8 nucleotides line up with TRBD1. The germline V gene has CDR1 SNHLY and CDR2 FYNNEI. The V segment lost 8 bases and the J segment 5 bases; nucleotides outside the gene matches: 5. This CDR3 is built from 13 residues. DNA of the CDR3: TGTGCCAGCGCGGGACAGGCTGATCAGCCCCAGCATTTT. Translating gives CASAGQADQPQHF.

The chain is built from TRBV19 and TRBJ1-2, with a weak D call TRBD1 (6 bases). V was trimmed by 6 bases and J by 3 bases, leaving 14 bases between them. The CDR3 covers 14 residues. Germline CDR1 is LNHDA and CDR2 is SQIVND (reference sequence). CDR3 residues: CASRGTGSDYGYTF. The CDR3 nucleotides read TGTGCCAGTAGAGGCACAGGGAGCGACTATGGCTACACCTTC.

The chain is built from TRBV5-8 and TRBJ1-2; 7 bases are shared with TRBD1. This CDR3 spans 15 amino acids. Germline V CDR1 and CDR2: SGHTS, YDEGEE. V lost 6 bases to trimming and J lost 6 bases; unmatched junction nucleotides: 14. The CDR3 DNA reads as TGTGCCAGCAATTGGATTTGGGGGACAGAGGATGGCTACACCTTC. The encoded protein is CASNWIWGTEDGYTF.

The chain joins TRBV7-2 to TRBJ2-7; D is unclear. V gave up 1 base and J gave up 3 bases, with 10 bases separating them. The CDR3 is 14 amino acids. In germline, CDR1 is SGHTA, CDR2 FQGNSA. The CDR3 DNA reads as TGTGCCAGCAGCTTAGGACACCTCTACTACGAGCAGTACTTC. Its protein is CASSLGHLYYEQYF.

The rearrangement joins TRBV4-1 to TRBJ1-2; the D gene is possibly TRBD1 (6 bases). V lost 1 base to trimming and J lost 0 bases, with 18 bases between them. CDR1 and CDR2 (germline): MGHRA, YSYEKL. The CDR3 sequence is 18 residues long. In DNA form, the CDR3 reads TGCGCCAGCAGCCAAGGAGACACCACCGGGACAACTAACTATGGCTACACCTTC. It encodes CASSQGDTTGTTNYGYTF.

The V call is TRBV2, the J call TRBJ2-5, with TRBD2 as a possible D gene (6 bases). The V end was cut by 5 bases, the J end by 7 bases, with 20 bases between. Germline V gene data show CDR1 as SNHLY and CDR2 as FYNNEI. CDR3 length equals 15 residues. The CDR3 bases are TGTGCCAGCAGTCTCCTGATGGTTGGGGACTCGACCCAGTACTTC. Protein sequence: CASSLLMVGDSTQYF.

The chain employs TRBV5-6 and TRBJ2-5, with D hard to call. The last part of the DNA fits TRBJ2-7 better; the J call may be wrong. The CDR3 covers 13 residues. The germline V gene encodes CDR1 SGHDT and CDR2 YYEEEE. The CDR3 DNA sequence: TGTGCCAGCAGCTTGGTCGGTTCCTACGAGCAGTACTTC. It yields the protein CASSLVGSYEQYF.

The V call is TRBV29-1, the J call TRBJ1-4; 8 bases match TRBD1. Germline values: CDR1 SQVTM, CDR2 ANQGSEA. The CDR3 spans 17 residues. V was pared by 3 bases and J by 4 bases, with 13 bases of the junction left unmatched. CDR3 amino acids: CSVDPRPPTGDNEKLFF. In DNA form, the CDR3 reads TGCAGCGTTGATCCTAGGCCCCCGACAGGGGATAATGAAAAACTGTTTTTT. Filled out from reference TRBV29-1 and TRBJ1-4, the complete variable domain reads SAVISQKPSRDICQRGTSLTIQCQVDSQVTMMFWYRQQPGQSLTLIATANQGSEATYESGFVIDKFPISRPNLTFSTLTVSNMSPEDSSIYLCSVDPRPPTGDNEKLFFGSGTQLSVL.

This chain links TRBV6-1 with TRBJ1-3; D unresolved. The CDR3 covers 13 residues. CDR1 MNHNS and CDR2 SASEGT come from the germline V gene. V lost 7 bases, J lost 3 bases, and 10 bases lay in between. The CDR3, as DNA: TGTGCCAGCAAATCCTTTATTGGAAACACCATATATTTT. This encodes CASKSFIGNTIYF.

Comment on this clone: Other nucleotide sequences in the sample specify the same CDR3. The genes are TRBV30 and TRBJ1-1; 8 nucleotides match TRBD1. Unmatched junction bases numbered 3, after V lost 1 base and J lost 2 bases. This CDR3 has 14 amino acids. The germline gives CDR1 GTSNPN, CDR2 SVGIG (reference sequence). The chain's CDR3 is CAWSAGQGNTEAFF. CDR3 coding DNA: TGTGCCTGGAGTGCCGGACAGGGAAACACTGAAGCTTTCTTT. The whole variable domain, remainder taken from reference TRBV30 and TRBJ1-1, is SQTIHQWPATLVQPVGSPLSLECTVEGTSNPNLYWYRQAAGRGLQLLFYSVGIGQISSEVPQNLSASRPQDRQFILSSKKLLLSDSGFYLCAWSAGQGNTEAFFGQGTRLTVV.